The clone carrying this T cell receptor beta chain was seen a single time. The data originate from a study of blood T cell repertoires in COVID-19. Overall study: Acute and convalescent COVID-19 specimens originated in the United States, Italy and Spain.

This CDR3 region has 13 residues. Trimming cost V 4 bases and J 2 bases; bases outside gene matches: 1. The V gene's germline CDR1 is LGHDT and CDR2 YNNKEL (reference sequence). This table comes from immunoSEQ multiplex PCR, and its TCRdb copy is limited to in-frame clones, with some not included. The table includes about 140,000 clones, roughly nine tenths detected once. The origin of this receptor is a human donor with COVID-19, enrolled during active disease. The donor label of this sample is uncertain. Sequenced material: peripheral blood. The chain employs TRBV3-1 (or the pseudogene TRBV3-2) and TRBJ1-1; 7 bases line up with TRBD1. The DNA for the CDR3 is TGTGCCAGCAGCCGGGACAGTAACACTGAAGCTTTCTTT. Amino acid sequence: CASSRDSNTEAFF.